Listed here are 4 T cell receptor beta chains from one sample, sequenced in a study of blood T cells in healthy people across ages. Together with a sample-barcoded 5' primer, a J-beta primer mix was included in a second PCR lasting about 6 to 11 cycles. TCRdb passed the 5' RACE reads through MiXCR, listing each CDR3 protein once. The profile shows around 650,000 distinct CDR3 sequences, about 32% of them singletons. Sequencing used blood. Every receptor here comes from an elderly woman in good health.

This clonotype was seen ten or more times. CDR3 protein: CSARRTGAYEQYF. The CDR3 nucleotides are TGCAGTGCTAGAAGGACAGGGGCCTACGAGCAGTACTTC. The chain uses TRBV20-1 and TRBJ2-7; 9 bases agree with TRBD1. The CDR3 consists of 13 residues. J gave up 2 bases and V 2 bases, and 1 base lay outside the gene matches. Germline loops: CDR1 DFQATT, CDR2 SNEGSKA (reference sequence).

Points on this clonotype: A much larger clone is a single base away; this may be a read error. This chain connects TRBV7-9 to TRBJ2-1, with TRBD1 identical over 10 bases. The last part of the DNA fits TRBJ2-7 better; the J call may be wrong. This CDR3 spans 19 amino acids. Germline loops: CDR1 SEHNR, CDR2 FQNEAQ (reference sequence). The CDR3 is CASSSDRGQQLISYNEQYF. The CDR3 bases are TGTGCCAGCAGCTCAGACAGGGGGCAACAGTTAATATCCTACAATGAGCAGTACTTC.

The chain is built from TRBV20-1 and TRBJ2-4; TRBD2 is a possible D gene (5 bases). Between the trimmed V and J ends, which lost 7 bases and 8 bases, there was a span of 9 bases. Germline V gene lookup returns CDR1 DFQATT and CDR2 SNEGSKA (reference sequence). The CDR3 contains 10 residues. The CDR3 DNA sequence: TGCAGTGGCCGGCGGGACATTCAGTACTTC. This translates into CSGRRDIQYF.

Regarding this clonotype: A read error may be the cause here, since a much bigger clone is one base away. This chain's CDR3 is CASSFPPGQVAQYF. The CDR3 DNA reads TGTGCCAGCAGTTTCCCTCCGGGACAGGTGGCCCAGTACTTC. This chain joins TRBV6-1 and TRBJ2-5; 8 bases agree with TRBD1. V was pared by 5 bases and J by 9 bases, with 11 bases of the junction left unmatched. The CDR3 loop spans 14 amino acids. The germline V gene has CDR1 MNHNS and CDR2 SASEGT.